This entry is about one TCR beta chain. Each participant's cohort was designated according to participant-reported clinical history. Trimming removed 6 bases from V and 3 bases from J; junction bases left unmatched: 16. Germline V lookup: CDR1 MNHEY, CDR2 SVGEGT. CDR3 length: 18 amino acids. The record originates from a study of blood T cell repertoires in COVID-19. Study summary: Whether acute or convalescent, the COVID-19 samples came from the United States, Italy and Spain.

Assay: immunoSEQ multiplex PCR; the TCRdb copy retains only in-frame clones and omits some. This sample has about 200,000 clones, with about 86% found just once. Sequencing used PBMCs or T cells enriched from blood (not recorded which). The receptor was derived from a man aged 35-49 years who had recovered from COVID-19. V and J are TRBV6-2 or TRBV6-3 and TRBJ2-7; 11 nucleotides align to TRBD2. CDR3 sequence: CASSTTTGTSGRIYEQYF. CDR3 DNA sequence: TGTGCCAGCAGCACCACTACCGGGACTAGCGGCCGAATCTACGAGCAGTACTTC.